This T cell receptor (beta chain) was sequenced in a study of blood T cells in healthy people across ages (dated by TCRdb to between 2014 and 2017). Study-level background: In model experiments, roughly one uniquely barcoded TCR beta cDNA molecule per two T cells was captured by template switching. The donors were divided into four age groups: young (average about 15 years), middle-aged (approximately 39), aged (approximately 62) and long-lived (approximately 74). Using the same blood draw, the study looked at two additional independent replicas of 1 million unique cDNA reads for two donors, one aged 18 to 30 and the other aged 80 or older. To avoid experimental bias, donors of different ages were distributed randomly across sequencing lanes. The study measured age-related changes in TCR beta repertoire diversity using deep sequencing normalized with unique cDNA molecular identifiers. Study-wide conclusions, independent of this receptor: The percentage of naive T cells measured by flow cytometry correlated strongly with observed TCR beta diversity. Observed TCR beta diversity per million T cells fell roughly linearly with age, and a significant reduction was already apparent by age around 40. Since profiling was done on bulk unsorted PBMCs, naive and antigen-experienced compartments could not be conclusively compared. Compared with the aged group, more naive CD4+ T cells, fewer expanded clones and increased TCR diversity were shown by the long-lived group, suggesting age selection. Donor CMV infection status was unknown, potentially confounding age-related changes in expanded clonotypes. Estimates of total diversity from one million sequenced T cells were regarded as lower bounds and underestimates.

Germline trimming amounts to 2 bases on V and 5 bases on J, with 5 as the count of junction bases outside the gene matches. Including cysteine and phenylalanine, the CDR3 has 13 amino acids. Only the CDR3 part of the read is kept: 39 bases, read in frame from the first base. Looking up the germline V gene yields CDR1 SQVTM and CDR2 ANQGSEA. Systemically healthy Caucasian individuals from Russia, roughly 40 in total and aged about 6 to 100 years, were included as donors. About 9.1 milliliters of peripheral blood were collected from each donor into EDTA-treated Vacutainer tubes. PBMCs were isolated by Ficoll-Paque density-gradient centrifugation, with at least 7 million obtained per sample. Trizol reagent was used to extract total RNA from PBMCs, with at least 6 micrograms per sample. For every donor, flow cytometry on a PBMC aliquot measured the percentage of naive CD45RAhigh/CD27high T cells. This clonotype was seen ten or more times. What this receptor recognizes is not known. Base quality data are lacking; no much larger clone is found one base away.

The receptor library was made with 5' RACE. Data came from an Illumina HiSeq 2500. A second PCR of roughly 7 to 12 cycles was performed with a sample-barcoded 5' primer and a J-beta primer mix. A unique molecular identifier was introduced onto each TCR beta cDNA molecule by a template-switch 5' adaptor carrying 12 random nucleotides. At least 3 million CDR3-containing paired-end reads were obtained from each sample. First-strand cDNA synthesis was performed from all RNA using the Mint cDNA synthesis kit, with priming by a TRBC-specific oligonucleotide. Following uracil-DNA glycosylase treatment, a first 18-cycle PCR with universal primers M1SS and BC2_uni_R was performed on all cDNA. The paper's processing steps were these. For normalization, 1 million high-quality reads were randomly selected from each sample, with every read carrying a distinct molecular identifier. Instead of being binned into consensus sequences, reads with shared molecular identifiers were discarded. MiTCR, set to a Q25 quality threshold and the strictest error-elimination algorithm, was used for CDR3 identification, clonotype clustering and error correction. A nonparametric unseen species model with Euler transformation was used to estimate a lower bound on total TCR beta diversity. The public sequencing data were trimmed at Q25 with fastp and processed into clonotypes with MiXCR by TCRdb, which kept only in-frame beta chains. One record per CDR3 amino acid sequence lists the most common genes and DNA. The authors' filters were not applied to this entry. This sample holds 1.6 million or so distinct CDR3 sequences; roughly 32% were observed only once. The ten largest make up around 10% of the sample.

The sample was blood. The clonotype originates from a woman in her twenties or thirties in good health. Rearrangement joined TRBV29-1 to TRBJ2-5; 7 bases in between match TRBD2. The CDR3 is CSVEPSGGETQYF. The DNA sequence is given as TGCAGCGTTGAACCCTCGGGGGGTGAGACCCAGTACTTC.